This passage covers 15 T cell receptor beta chains from one sample sequenced in a study of cytomegalovirus exposure and HLA in healthy donors. The PCR employed 60 Vbeta primers together with 13 Jbeta primers. The protocol was immunoSEQ multiplex PCR, while the TCRdb copy is restricted to in-frame clones and leaves out a portion. Of fewer than 200,000 clones detected, more than 70% appear once; the ten largest clones hold about 4.9%. The sequencing input was PBMCs. The receptors derive from a male donor in good health and CMV-seronegative.

The chain links TRBV7-9 to TRBJ2-5; 8 bases align to TRBD1. CDR1 SEHNR and CDR2 FQNEAQ come from the germline V gene (reference sequence). The CDR3 extends over 16 amino acids. V lost 5 bases and J lost 0; bases outside the gene matches: 8. Here the CDR3 reads CASSPRQTGDQETQYF. CDR3 sequence (DNA): TGTGCCAGCAGCCCCAGACAGACAGGGGACCAAGAGACCCAGTACTTC.

A remark on this clone: The sample holds other DNA sequences that translate to the same CDR3. V gene TRBV5-4 combines with J gene TRBJ1-2, with D unresolved. Trimming stripped 4 bases from V and 4 bases from J, with 11 bases between. The CDR3 loop spans 13 amino acids. Germline CDR1 SGHNT, CDR2 YYREEE (reference sequence). In DNA form, the CDR3 reads TGTGCCAGCAGCCTGCCGGGTTCCTATGGCTACACCTTC. Translated, it gives CASSLPGSYGYTF. Filled out from reference TRBV5-4 and TRBJ1-2, the complete variable domain reads ETGVTQSPTHLIKTRGQQVTLRCSSQSGHNTVSWYQQALGQGPQFIFQYYREEENGRGNFPPRFSGLQFPNYSSELNVNALELDDSALYLCASSLPGSYGYTFGSGTRLTVV.

The V and J genes are TRBV5-1 and TRBJ1-2, with D tentatively TRBD1 (6 bases). This CDR3 comprises 14 residues. Germline V gene data show CDR1 as SGHRS and CDR2 as YFSETQ. The V gene lost 4 bases and the J gene lost 4 bases, with 14 bases spanning the gap. CDR3 nucleotide sequence: TGCGCCAGCAGCCCGTCGGCAGGGGCCTATGGCTACACCTTC. Translating it yields CASSPSAGAYGYTF.

The rearrangement joins TRBV9 to TRBJ1-1, with unresolved D. This CDR3 region has 14 residues. Trimming removed 0 bases from V and 5 bases from J, with 11 bases in between. The germline V gene encodes CDR1 SGDLS and CDR2 YYNGEE. The CDR3 DNA reads TGTGCCAGCAGCGTAGTAGGGAGAGTAACTGAAGCTTTCTTT. It encodes CASSVVGRVTEAFF.

This chain joins TRBV19 and TRBJ2-1, with D possibly TRBD1 on 6 matching bases. CDR1 is LNHDA and CDR2 is SQIVND in the germline V gene (reference sequence). This CDR3 has 15 residues. The germline V and J ends were trimmed by 0 bases and 6 bases, with 12 bases remaining between them. As DNA, the CDR3 is TGTGCCAGTAGTATAGATCCGGCAGGGGTCAATGAGCAGTTCTTC. This codes for CASSIDPAGVNEQFF.

This chain uses TRBV4-3 with TRBJ1-3, with no clear D. V lost 0 bases and J lost 10, with 10 bases in between. Germline CDR1 and CDR2: LGHNA and YSLEER. The CDR3 contains 13 residues. CDR3 sequence (DNA): TGCGCCAGCAGCCAAGAGGTCGCGTCGACCATATATTTT. It encodes CASSQEVASTIYF.

The chain employs TRBV7-9 and TRBJ1-1, with 9 positions matching TRBD1. V shed 5 bases, J shed 5 bases, and the junction held 6 bases outside the gene matches. Germline-derived CDR1 and CDR2 are SEHNR and FQNEAQ (reference sequence). The CDR3 contains 14 residues. The CDR3 bases are TGTGCCAGCAGCCAGGGACAGGGAGGAACTGAAGCTTTCTTT. Its protein product is CASSQGQGGTEAFF. The variable domain in full, completed from reference TRBV7-9 and TRBJ1-1, reads DTGVSQNPRHKITKRGQNVTFRCDPISEHNRLYWYRQTLGQGPEFLTYFQNEAQLEKSRLLSDRFSAERPKGSFSTLEIQRTEQGDSAMYLCASSQGQGGTEAFFGQGTRLTVV.

The rearrangement joins TRBV7-3 to TRBJ2-1; tentatively, D is TRBD2 (5 bases). Germline CDR1 is SGHTA and CDR2 is FQGTGA. The CDR3 spans 13 residues. V was shortened by 2 bases and J by 7 bases, with 9 bases between the two germline ends. In nucleotides, the CDR3 is TGTGCCAGCAGCTTAGGACTCCCGAATGAGCAGTTCTTC. This translates into CASSLGLPNEQFF.

This sequence joins TRBV5-4 and TRBJ2-7, with 10 bases that match TRBD2. Germline CDR1 SGHNT, CDR2 YYREEE (reference sequence). The CDR3 length is 16 residues. Trimming removed 0 bases from V and 7 bases from J; junction bases left unmatched: 10. The CDR3, as DNA: TGTGCCAGCAGCTTGGGGGGACTAGCGACACAGGGGGAGCAGTACTTC. This translates into CASSLGGLATQGEQYF.

This clone was seen a single time. The chain joins TRBV4-1 to TRBJ2-7; D possibly corresponds to TRBD1 (5 bases). Trimming took off 0 bases at V and 6 bases at J, with 15 bases between the two ends. CDR3 size: 15 residues. Per germline, CDR1 MGHRA and CDR2 YSYEKL. CDR3 nucleotide sequence: TGCGCCAGCAGCCAAGATCATAGGGGCTTCGGCGAGCAGTACTTC. Translation gives CASSQDHRGFGEQYF.

V gene TRBV18 combines with J gene TRBJ1-1; perhaps TRBD1 as D (6 bases). The CDR3 runs 14 residues. Germline V gene lookup returns CDR1 KGHSH and CDR2 LQKENI. Trimming pared 2 bases from V and 4 bases from J, leaving 11 bases between. The CDR3 DNA reads TGTGCCAGCTCACCAGGGGGCATCGGCACTGAAGCTTTCTTT. Translated, it gives CASSPGGIGTEAFF.

The rearrangement links TRBV4-3 to TRBJ1-2; TRBD1 matches at 8 bases. J was trimmed by 2 bases and V by 1 base; bases with no gene match: 6. CDR1 is LGHNA, CDR2 YSLEER, per germline. The CDR3 length is 16 residues. The CDR3 loop is CASSQAGTGGNYGYTF. CDR3 in DNA: TGCGCCAGCAGCCAAGCTGGGACAGGTGGGAACTATGGCTACACCTTC.

This chain uses TRBV15 with TRBJ1-1; D is possibly TRBD1 (6 bases). The CDR3 length is 16 residues. Germline CDR1 LNHNV, CDR2 YYDKDF (reference sequence). V lost 3 bases, J lost 4 bases, and 18 bases lay in between. CDR3 DNA sequence: TGTGCCACCAGCAGGCAGGGGCTGGGTCGGGGCACTGAAGCTTTCTTT. It yields the protein CATSRQGLGRGTEAFF.

This chain links TRBV28 with TRBJ2-5; 9 nucleotides match TRBD1. Germline V CDR1 and CDR2: MDHEN, SYDVKM. The CDR3 consists of 14 residues. J was trimmed by 5 bases and V by 5 bases; bases with no gene match: 6. CDR3 DNA sequence: TGTGCCAGCAGTGAGGGACAGGGTGCGGAGACCCAGTACTTC. Protein: CASSEGQGAETQYF.

The V call is TRBV27, the J call TRBJ2-1; D is uncertain. The CDR3 spans 17 residues. V was trimmed by 3 bases and J by 0 bases, leaving 15 bases between them. Germline V gene lookup returns CDR1 MNHEY and CDR2 SMNVEV (reference sequence). The chain's CDR3 is CASSLSLRWSSYNEQFF. The DNA of the CDR3 is TGTGCCAGCAGTTTGTCCCTAAGGTGGAGCTCCTACAATGAGCAGTTCTTC.